These 5 T cell receptor beta chains were all obtained from the same sample, sequenced in a study of chemoradiotherapy in HPV16-positive cancers. Generated by immunoSEQ multiplex PCR, the TCRdb table keeps only in-frame clones and is missing some. Of 25,000 to 40,000 clones in the sample, 88% were seen once. The sample in question was blood, obtained from a patient who underwent chemoradiotherapy. The receptors shown here come from a human donor with HPV-associated anogenital cancer.

The chain couples TRBV2 to TRBJ1-1, with a weak D call TRBD1 (5 bases). CDR3 length: 13 amino acids. Per germline, CDR1 SNHLY and CDR2 FYNNEI. Trimming left V 10 bases short and J 4 bases short, with 16 bases between. In DNA form, the CDR3 reads TGTGCCACAACCTGGGGACTGATCACTGAAGCTTTCTTT. It translates to CATTWGLITEAFF.

V is TRBV30 and J is TRBJ1-2, with no clear D. Deletions cut 7 bases from V and 3 bases from J, with 18 bases between. The CDR3 contains 14 residues. Germline assignment: CDR1 GTSNPN and CDR2 SVGIG (reference sequence). The CDR3 DNA reads TGTGCCTTGGTCCGCGGCCGCCTGGACTATGGCTACACCTTC. Protein product: CALVRGRLDYGYTF.

The rearrangement joins TRBV11-2 to TRBJ2-5, with TRBD2 matching 7 bases. CDR1 SGHAT and CDR2 FQNNGV come from the germline V gene. This CDR3 region has 14 residues. V was pared by 3 bases and J by 3 bases, with 4 bases of the junction left unmatched. The CDR3 DNA follows: TGTGCCAGCAGCTTTCGGCTAGCGGAAGAGACCCAGTACTTC. It specifies CASSFRLAEETQYF.

The chain joins TRBV7-9 to TRBJ2-1; D call uncertain. The CDR3 covers 16 residues. The V gene lost 2 bases and the J gene lost 8 bases, with 19 bases spanning the gap. Germline CDR1 reads SEHNR; CDR2 reads FQNEAQ (reference sequence). The CDR3 coding sequence is TGTGCCAGCAGCTTAACTTGGTACACTGGTGACGATGAGCAGTTCTTC. Amino acid sequence: CASSLTWYTGDDEQFF.

The V and J genes are TRBV29-1 and TRBJ1-2; TRBD1 is a possible D gene (5 bases). With 3 bases removed from V and 8 bases from J, the gap between germline ends came to 13 bases. CDR1 is SQVTM and CDR2 is ANQGSEA in the germline V gene. The CDR3 is 12 residues long. The CDR3 sequence: CSVEGRVDGYTF. The CDR3 coding sequence is TGCAGCGTTGAGGGCAGGGTGGACGGCTACACCTTC.